The sequence of this T cell receptor (beta chain) was determined in a study of Ad26.COV2.S vaccination and SARS-CoV-2 variants. At the level of the study: A participant enrolled in the COV1001 Ad26.COV2.S trial arm provided the sample.

The treatment is: about 20 received Ad26.COV2.S at low or high dose, single or two shots; about 5 received placebo; per-sample allocation not given. It was on day 63 after the first vaccine or placebo injection that samples were taken. Generated by immunoSEQ multiplex PCR, the TCRdb table keeps only in-frame clones and is missing some. The sample lists about 500,000 clones, nearly 90% occurring once. The CDR3 covers 15 residues. Trimming removed 0 bases at V and 5 bases at J, with 13 bases between. CDR1 and CDR2 (germline): MNHEY, SVGAGI. This chain uses TRBV6-5 with TRBJ1-2; D not resolved. The TCR originated in a person aged 18-65 years who received the Ad26.COV2.S COVID-19 vaccine or a placebo. This specimen consisted of peripheral blood, obtained in a trial of Ad26.COV2.S vaccine versus placebo. CDR3 nucleotides: TGTGCCAGCAGTTACTCGAAATTGACGATTTATGGCTACACCTTC. Encoded protein: CASSYSKLTIYGYTF.